This T cell receptor beta chain was sequenced during a study of blood T cell repertoires in COVID-19. Using immunoSEQ multiplex PCR, the repertoire was profiled, and TCRdb retains in-frame clones only, with some absent. The data contain approximately 270,000 clones, over 80% of them singletons. Germline V gene sequence: CDR1 MNHEY, CDR2 SMNVEV (reference sequence). CDR3 length equals 15 residues. V lost 3 bases, J lost 8 bases, and 11 bases stayed unmatched. Participants spanned ages about 18 to 90 years and resided in 24 US areas. The chain has TRBV27 and TRBJ2-3; TRBD2 matches 7 bases. The sequence was collected from a woman in her twenties or thirties with acute COVID-19. The sample taken for sequencing was PBMCs or T cells enriched from blood (not recorded which). Here the CDR3 reads CASSFAGEGRFTQYF. The CDR3, as DNA: TGTGCCAGCAGTTTCGCGGGAGAGGGAAGATTTACGCAGTATTTT.